What follows describes a single T cell receptor beta chain. The antigen is undetermined. This entry belongs to a study of response to subunit inactivated influenza vaccine. Deletions cut 3 bases from V and 1 base from J, with 12 bases between. The CDR3 is 14 residues long. Germline V CDR1 and CDR2: GTSNPN, SVGIG (reference sequence). TCRdb recomputed calls from the RT-PCR reads with MiXCR, one row per CDR3 protein. The sample holds hundreds of thousands of distinct CDR3 sequences; 12% to 15% are singletons and the top ten take about 7.4%. Overall study findings and caveats: Every seasonal influenza vaccination brings in few new T cells, the authors suggested.

The sequences come from PBMCs from blood, collected 14 to 15 days before vaccination. This TCR was sampled from a man over 45 who received an inactivated influenza vaccine. V usage is TRBV30 and J usage is TRBJ1-1, with D uncertain. CDR3 protein: CAWRIGSANTEAFF. In DNA form, the CDR3 reads TGTGCCTGGAGAATCGGTTCAGCGAACACTGAAGCTTTCTTT.